The clone carrying this T cell receptor (beta chain) was detected only a few times. Its target is unknown. The germline CDR1 and CDR2 sequences are MNHNS and SASEGT. Trimming took off 6 bases at V and 6 bases at J, with 20 bases between the two ends. The CDR3 is 15 amino acids. The source of the sample is a study of regulatory T cells in long-lasting Graves disease. With iRepertoire HTBI primers and Arm-PCR of CDR3 regions, TCR beta libraries were built. MiXCR, applied by TCRdb to the multiplex PCR reads, yields one record per CDR3 protein. Altogether 450,000 or so distinct CDR3 sequences are present, roughly 22% being singletons, with the ten largest covering less than 15%. The time point denotes: persistent/refractory GD, antithyroid drugs over 5 years with positive TRAb. RNA isolated from PBMCs was used to make the TCR library. Study conclusions and caveats: Favored gene segments in persistent disease were TRBV28, TRBJ1-2 and TRBJ2-5. Exclusively peripheral blood, rather than thyroid tissue, was studied.

The rearrangement links TRBV6-1 to TRBJ1-2; D perhaps matches TRBD1 (5 bases). The specimen was peripheral blood mononuclear cells (PBMCs), collected when the disease was refractory, from a patient treated with antithyroid drugs. This receptor was identified in a female donor with Graves disease. CDR3 protein: CASSLTKQGLNGYTF. Here the CDR3 DNA reads TGTGCCAGCAGCCTAACCAAGCAGGGATTAAATGGCTACACCTTC.